The rows below give T cell receptor beta chains drawn from one sample of a study of identical twins. Using its own MiXCR run on the 5' RACE reads, TCRdb lists one record per CDR3 protein. The table has roughly 480,000 distinct CDR3 sequences, roughly 26% seen once. Another study also made use of these data, one on T cells expressing NK-cell markers.

Sample: CD4+ T cells sorted from blood. These receptors were collected from a young woman in good health. Each CDR3 is given with its conserved first and last residue. The order of the fields is V gene, J gene, D gene, CDR3 length, clone size, CDR3 DNA, CDR3 protein. D genes are given only for firm matches. The listing skips clone size in some rows; elsewhere it reads once, few, many or a size class.

TRBV4-3	TRBJ2-3	NA	17	few	TGCGCCAGCAGCCAGGGGACTGGGGTCAGTGGCACAGATACGCAGTATTTT	CASSQGTGVSGTDTQYF
TRBV2	TRBJ2-7	TRBD1	13	few	TGTGCCAGCCTTGACAGGGCTGCCAGCGAGCAGTACTTC	CASLDRAASEQYF
TRBV6-1	TRBJ2-4	TRBD2	13	NA	TGTGCCAGCAGGTGGGAGGGCGGAAACATTCAGTACTTC	CASRWEGGNIQYF
TRBV3-1	TRBJ2-2	NA	13	NA	TGTGCCAGCAGCCAACTCAGGCCAGGGGAGCTGTTTTTT	CASSQLRPGELFF
TRBV5-1	TRBJ2-6	NA	15	few	TGCGCCAGCACCCGAGGGGATACTGGGGCCAACGTCCTGACTTTC	CASTRGDTGANVLTF
TRBV20-1	TRBJ2-3	NA	11	NA	TGCAGTGCTTCGAGGACAGATACGCAGTATTTT	CSASRTDTQYF
TRBV29-1	TRBJ2-5	TRBD2	16	NA	TGCAGCGTTGAAAGTCCCCCTAGCGGGTTCAGTCAGACCCAGTACTTC	CSVESPPSGFSQTQYF
TRBV20-1	TRBJ1-1	NA	13	NA	TGCAGTGCCGGAGGGGCGCAGAGATCCGAAGCTTTCTTT	CSAGGAQRSEAFF
TRBV2	TRBJ1-2	NA	12	many	TGTGCCAGCGCCCGCGGAGGCTATGGCTACACCTTC	CASARGGYGYTF
TRBV11-2	TRBJ2-5	NA	14	few	TGTGCCAGCAGCTTTAGCTGGGGCCAAGAGACCCAGTACTTC	CASSFSWGQETQYF
TRBV3-1	TRBJ1-5	TRBD1	15	NA	TGTGCCAGCAGCCATGGGGACAGGGAGAATCAGCCCCAGCATTTT	CASSHGDRENQPQHF
TRBV6-2/TRBV6-3	TRBJ2-1	TRBD2	18	many	TGTGCCAGCAGTTACGCACTAGCGGGAGCACCAGGGGCGATTGAGCAGTTCTTC	CASSYALAGAPGAIEQFF
TRBV6-2/TRBV6-3	TRBJ1-2	NA	13	NA	TGTGCCAGCACGCAGCCAACTAACTATGGCTACACCTTC	CASTQPTNYGYTF
TRBV12-3/TRBV12-4	TRBJ1-5	NA	13	few	TGTGCCAGCAGTGTAGAAAGCAATCAGCCCCAGCATTTT	CASSVESNQPQHF
TRBV12-3/TRBV12-4	TRBJ1-1	NA	14	NA	TGTGCCAGCAGCATACAGGATTTTGGCACTGAAGCTTTCTTT	CASSIQDFGTEAFF
TRBV10-3	TRBJ1-1	NA	12	few	TGTGCCATCAGTGGGAGCGACACTGAAGCTTTCTTT	CAISGSDTEAFF
TRBV3-1	TRBJ1-1	TRBD1	14	NA	TGTGCCAGCAGCCAATTAGACAGGGGCATTGAAGCTTTCTTT	CASSQLDRGIEAFF
TRBV10-3	TRBJ2-1	NA	14	NA	TGTGCCATCAGTGAGTCGGTCAGGGTGGGTGAGCAGTTCTTC	CAISESVRVGEQFF
TRBV6-1	TRBJ1-5	NA	14	NA	TGTGCCAGCAGTGAGGGGTTTGGAAATCAGCCCCAGCATTTT	CASSEGFGNQPQHF
TRBV18	TRBJ1-1	TRBD1	13	NA	TGTGCCAGCTCGCCCACAGGGGACGCTGAAGCTTTCTTT	CASSPTGDAEAFF
TRBV12-3/TRBV12-4	TRBJ1-5	NA	13	many	TGTGCCAGCAGTTTAAACAGGAATCAGCCCCAGCATTTT	CASSLNRNQPQHF
TRBV9	TRBJ2-5	NA	14	NA	TGTGCCAGCAGCGTAGGAGGATTGGGGGAGACCCAGTACTTC	CASSVGGLGETQYF
TRBV4-2	TRBJ2-7	TRBD2	17	NA	TGTGCCAGCAGCCGCCTCAAGACTAGCGGGGGGATTTACGAGCAGTACTTC	CASSRLKTSGGIYEQYF
TRBV29-1	TRBJ1-1	NA	9	few	TGCAGCCCTAGGCGGGGAGCTTTCTTT	CSPRRGAFF
TRBV6-4	TRBJ1-1	NA	14	few	TGTGCCAGCTCCTTAAACTGGAGAAACACTGAAGCTTTCTTT	CASSLNWRNTEAFF
TRBV12-3/TRBV12-4	TRBJ2-1	NA	13	NA	TGTGCCCAAGACAGCAGCCCGCCCGATGAGCAGTTCTTC	CAQDSSPPDEQFF